The T cell receptor (beta chain) described here comes from a study of patients and donors after allogeneic stem cell transplantation. TCRdb reanalysed the RT-PCR reads using MiXCR and keeps one entry per CDR3 protein. The sample shows more than 850,000 distinct CDR3 sequences, roughly 18% of them seen only once. This clonotype has just a few counts. The germline V gene has CDR1 SGHVS and CDR2 FQNEAQ. J lost 3 bases, V lost 6 bases, and 14 bases had no gene match. This CDR3 has 16 amino acids. The specimen sequenced was blood, either unsorted or a sorted T cell fraction (not recorded which). The rearrangement joins TRBV7-8 to TRBJ2-7; 7 bases map to TRBD1. The source is a human donor who was either an allogeneic HSCT recipient or a stem cell or donor lymphocyte infusion donor (not recorded which). It is not recorded whose cells these are; they may come from a transplant donor. The CDR3 DNA reads TGTGCCAGCAGTCCAAGGAGAGGGACAGTAAGCTACGAGCAGTACTTC. Protein: CASSPRRGTVSYEQYF.